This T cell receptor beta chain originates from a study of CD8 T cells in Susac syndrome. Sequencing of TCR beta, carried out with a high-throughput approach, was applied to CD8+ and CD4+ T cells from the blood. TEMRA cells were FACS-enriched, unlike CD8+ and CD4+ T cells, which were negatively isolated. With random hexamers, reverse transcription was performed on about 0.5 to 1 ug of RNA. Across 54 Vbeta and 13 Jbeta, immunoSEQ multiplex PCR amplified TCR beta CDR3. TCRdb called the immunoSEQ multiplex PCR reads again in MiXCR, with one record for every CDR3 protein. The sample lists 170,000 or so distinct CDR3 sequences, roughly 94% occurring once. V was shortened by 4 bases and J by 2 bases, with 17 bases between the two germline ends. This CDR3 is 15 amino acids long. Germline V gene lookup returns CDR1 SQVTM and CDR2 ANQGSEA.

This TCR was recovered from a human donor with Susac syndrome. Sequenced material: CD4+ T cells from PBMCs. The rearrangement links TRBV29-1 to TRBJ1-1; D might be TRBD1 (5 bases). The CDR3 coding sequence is TGCAGCGTTGGGGGCCCGCGGATAATCAACACTGAAGCTTTCTTT. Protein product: CSVGGPRIINTEAFF.